This T cell receptor (beta chain) is drawn from a study of monozygotic twins with inflammatory bowel disease. Study findings and constraints: IBD patients showed reduced TCRbeta diversity (inverse Simpson) versus healthy co-twins.

Regarding this clonotype: The antigen remains undetermined.

The unique tags termed UMIs, each holding a 6-nucleotide sample barcode, were added by means of template switching. PCR of TCRalpha and TCRbeta cDNA was nested, with two rounds of about 15 and 9 cycles. With the 5' RACE reads reprocessed, TCRdb shows one record per CDR3 protein and no DNA. This sample's table reports some 450,000 distinct CDR3 sequences. Germline CDR1 GTSNPN, CDR2 SVGIG (reference sequence). There are 13 residues in the CDR3. This chain links TRBV30 with TRBJ1-1. The material sequenced was blood. This TCR was recovered from a human donor with ulcerative colitis or Crohn's disease, or a healthy co-twin of an affected twin (not recorded which). CDR3 loop: CAWKVTLNTEAFF. Together with reference TRBV30 and TRBJ1-1, the CDR3 gives the full variable domain: SQTIHQWPATLVQPVGSPLSLECTVEGTSNPNLYWYRQAAGRGLQLLFYSVGIGQISSEVPQNLSASRPQDRQFILSSKKLLLSDSGFYLCAWKVTLNTEAFFGQGTRLTVV.